The 15 T cell receptor beta chains given below trace back to one sample, sequenced in a study of CD8+ T cells in alopecia areata. Reverse transcription of extracted RNA yielded cDNA, which provided the sequencing template. The table came from immunoSEQ multiplex PCR; TCRdb's copy has only in-frame clones and leaves some out. The sample has 55,000 to 65,000 clones, 44% seen once. Sequencing input: NKG2D-low CD8+ T cells sorted from blood. The receptor set was obtained from a human donor with alopecia areata.

This clone has only a few counts. The chain uses TRBV29-1 and TRBJ2-1; D possibly corresponds to TRBD1 (6 bases). CDR1 and CDR2 from the germline V gene are SQVTM and ANQGSEA. The ends were cut back, 6 bases at V and 1 base at J, with 10 bases in the middle. This CDR3 has 13 residues. Here the CDR3 DNA reads TGCAGCGTCACAGGGATTTCCTACAATGAGCAGTTCTTC. Protein: CSVTGISYNEQFF.

This rearrangement joins TRBV9 to TRBJ2-7, with a weak D call TRBD1 (6 bases). The CDR3 consists of 15 residues. V was clipped by 2 bases and J by 1 base, with 13 bases between them. The V gene's germline CDR1 is SGDLS and CDR2 YYNGEE. CDR3 residues: CASSVGAGVSYEQYF. In nucleotides, the CDR3 is TGTGCCAGCAGCGTGGGGGCGGGCGTTTCCTACGAGCAGTACTTC.

The gene calls are TRBV28 and TRBJ1-1; possibly TRBD1 for D (6 bases). There are 13 residues in the CDR3. V was cut by 4 bases and J by 1 base, with 7 bases left in between. Germline V gene sequence: CDR1 MDHEN, CDR2 SYDVKM. This chain's CDR3 is CASSSTGNTEAFF. The CDR3 DNA is TGTGCCAGCAGTTCGACAGGGAACACTGAAGCTTTCTTT.

The V and J genes are TRBV30 and TRBJ1-5; no reliable D call. Germline assignment: CDR1 GTSNPN and CDR2 SVGIG (reference sequence). V shed 0 bases and J shed 7 bases, with 10 bases lying between them. This CDR3 has 13 residues. CDR3 DNA sequence: TGTGCCTGGAGTGTATCGCCGGGGCAGCCCCAGCATTTT. This sequence encodes CAWSVSPGQPQHF.

This clone was observed a few times. J is TRBJ1-1 and V is TRBV7-9; the D is unclear. The CDR3 has 14 residues. Germline CDR1 and CDR2: SEHNR and FQNEAQ (reference sequence). Trimming cost V 1 base and J 3 bases, with 9 bases left between them. CDR3 bases: TGTGCCAGCAGCTTAGTCTGGGAAGACACTGAAGCTTTCTTT. Protein product: CASSLVWEDTEAFF.

This clone was observed a few times. The chain combines TRBV19 with TRBJ2-5, with D tentatively TRBD2 (5 bases). V lost 7 bases and J 9 bases, leaving 15 bases between the germline ends. The length of the CDR3 is 12 residues. Per the germline V gene, CDR1 is LNHDA and CDR2 is SQIVND (reference sequence). The CDR3 spells CASTTGSGSQYF. Written as DNA, the CDR3 is TGTGCCAGTACCACCGGATCGGGGTCCCAGTACTTC.

The chain is built from TRBV6-5 and TRBJ2-7; D gene uncertain. Trimming took 5 bases from V and 3 from J, leaving 11 bases between them. Looked up from germline, CDR1 is MNHEY and CDR2 is SVGAGI. The CDR3 has 13 amino acids. The CDR3 spells CASSPSLLYEQYF. The DNA for the CDR3 is TGTGCCAGCAGTCCGTCATTACTCTACGAGCAGTACTTC.

This chain uses TRBV5-1 with TRBJ2-7; D is tentatively TRBD1 or TRBD2 (7 bases each). With 3 bases removed from V and 0 bases from J, the gap between germline ends came to 13 bases. Germline V gives CDR1 SGHRS, CDR2 YFSETQ. The CDR3 sequence is 15 residues long. The CDR3: CASSWGGQSSYEQYF. Written as DNA, the CDR3 is TGCGCCAGCAGCTGGGGGGGACAGAGCTCCTACGAGCAGTACTTC.

This sequence joins TRBV13 and TRBJ1-5, with 10 bases identical to TRBD1. CDR1 PRHDT and CDR2 FYEKMQ come from the germline V gene (reference sequence). This CDR3 contains 14 residues. Trimming took 5 bases from V and 7 from J; bases not matched to a gene: 5. This chain's CDR3 is CASSIGTGEQPQHF. DNA of the CDR3: TGTGCCAGCAGCATTGGGACAGGGGAACAGCCCCAGCATTTT.

The chain employs TRBV7-9 and TRBJ2-1, with TRBD2 matching over 10 bases. The germline V gene has CDR1 SEHNR and CDR2 FQNEAQ (reference sequence). This CDR3 has 16 residues. With 4 bases clipped from V and 11 bases from J, the junction kept 14 bases outside the gene matches. The DNA for the CDR3 is TGTGCCAGCAGCTCGCTAGCGGGAGTCCTTCCAAGGAAGCAGTTCTTC. Translating it yields CASSSLAGVLPRKQFF.

As regards this clone: The same CDR3 is also encoded by other DNA sequences in this sample. The chain has TRBV5-1 and TRBJ1-1; D is undetermined. V was trimmed by 0 bases and J by 0 bases, leaving 3 bases between them. This CDR3 has 13 amino acids. Germline V gene lookup returns CDR1 SGHRS and CDR2 YFSETQ. DNA of the CDR3: TGCGCCAGCAGCTTGGGGATGAACACTGAAGCTTTCTTT. The encoded protein is CASSLGMNTEAFF.

V is TRBV9 and J is TRBJ1-2, with a tentative D call TRBD1 (5 bases). CDR3 length equals 12 residues. Trimming pared 5 bases from V and 4 bases from J, leaving 9 bases between. Germline-derived CDR1 and CDR2 are SGDLS and YYNGEE. DNA of the CDR3: TGTGCCAGCAGGACAGAACCCTATGGCTACACCTTC. Translating gives CASRTEPYGYTF.

The V call is TRBV9, the J call TRBJ2-6; D uncertain. The CDR3 sequence is 15 residues long. Between the trimmed V and J ends, which lost 0 bases and 0 bases, there was a span of 4 bases. Per the germline V gene, CDR1 is SGDLS and CDR2 is YYNGEE. CDR3 loop: CASSVVPSGANVLTF. The CDR3 bases are TGTGCCAGCAGCGTAGTCCCCTCTGGGGCCAACGTCCTGACTTTC.

The chain uses TRBV7-3 and TRBJ1-2; 9 positions match TRBD1. The V segment lost 1 base and the J segment 8 bases; nucleotides outside the gene matches: 14. The CDR3 consists of 17 residues. The germline V gene encodes CDR1 SGHTA and CDR2 FQGTGA. CDR3 DNA sequence: TGTGCCAGCAGCTTAAGGGGGACAGGGAGTCGAAGCTCAGGCTACACCTTC. Protein product: CASSLRGTGSRSSGYTF.

The chain recombines TRBV27 with TRBJ2-7; D is unresolved. V was cut by 5 bases and J by 6 bases, with 8 bases left in between. The CDR3 is 11 amino acids. From germline, CDR1 is MNHEY and CDR2 SMNVEV (reference sequence). The DNA for the CDR3 is TGTGCCAGCAGTCCCCTCGGCGAGCAGTACTTC. Translated: CASSPLGEQYF.